Listed below are T cell receptor beta chains from one sample, sequenced in a study of vaccination effects on CD4 cells after COVID-19. No antigen has been assigned to these receptors. Profiled with immunoSEQ multiplex PCR; TCRdb holds only in-frame clones, not every one. The sample records 55,000 to 70,000 clones, 75% to 85% being singletons. Sequencing was performed on CD4+ T cells from PBMCs cultured with HCoV-229E spike peptides, taken before COVID-19 vaccination. These TCRs come from a human donor who received a COVID-19 vaccine. Both conserved end residues are trimmed from each CDR3. Fields, in order: V gene, clone size, CDR3 protein. Expanded clones are given a class, and other clones once, few, many or no size at all.

>TRBV6-5|-
ASQWQNQPQH
>TRBV19|-
AARAPGANIQY
>TRBV28|-
ATRDRGLDTGELF
>TRBV18|-
ASSPRTAGTEAF
>TRBV9|-
ASSAPRGLTEKLF
>TRBV30|once
AWSSRGQPQH
>TRBV21-1|-
ASSLQARQETQY
>TRBV18|-
ASSRQTGETAKLF
>TRBV9|-
ASSARRDVGNTIY
>TRBV9|-
ASSGASGGRDTQY
>TRBV3-1/TRBV3-2|-
ASSQVRSSADTQY
>TRBV19|-
ASSIYVYSNQPQH